The present T cell receptor (beta chain) was sequenced within a study of blood T cell repertoires in COVID-19. The protocol was immunoSEQ multiplex PCR, while the TCRdb copy is restricted to in-frame clones and leaves out a portion. The table shows about 250,000 clones, with around 82% occurring only once. The CDR3 sequence is 13 residues long. Germline lookup yields CDR1 MGHRA and CDR2 YSYEKL. V dropped 4 bases and J dropped 6 bases, with 12 bases sitting between them. The gene calls are TRBV4-1 and TRBJ1-2, with D hard to call. The source is a man older than 75 with acute or convalescent COVID-19. Sample: peripheral blood. CDR3 nucleotide sequence: TGCGCCAGCAGCCCCGGTGGAGTCGATGGCTACACCTTC. Translated, it gives CASSPGGVDGYTF.